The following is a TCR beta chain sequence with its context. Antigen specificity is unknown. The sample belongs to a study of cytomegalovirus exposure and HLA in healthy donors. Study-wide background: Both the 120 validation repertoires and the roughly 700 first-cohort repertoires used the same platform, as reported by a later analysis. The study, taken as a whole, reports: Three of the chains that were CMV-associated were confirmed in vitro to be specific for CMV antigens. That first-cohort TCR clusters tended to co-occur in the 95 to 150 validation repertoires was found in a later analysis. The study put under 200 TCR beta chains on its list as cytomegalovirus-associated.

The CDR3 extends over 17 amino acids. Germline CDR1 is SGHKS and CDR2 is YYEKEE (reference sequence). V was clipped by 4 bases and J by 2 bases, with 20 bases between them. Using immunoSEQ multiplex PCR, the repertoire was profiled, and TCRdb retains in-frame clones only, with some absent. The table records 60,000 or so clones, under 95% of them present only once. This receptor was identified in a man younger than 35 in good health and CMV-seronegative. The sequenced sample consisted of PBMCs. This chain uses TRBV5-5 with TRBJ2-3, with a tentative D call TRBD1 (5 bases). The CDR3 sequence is CASSQDSPQRTTDTQYF. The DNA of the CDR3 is TGTGCCAGCAGCCAAGACAGCCCTCAGAGGACCACAGATACGCAGTATTTT.